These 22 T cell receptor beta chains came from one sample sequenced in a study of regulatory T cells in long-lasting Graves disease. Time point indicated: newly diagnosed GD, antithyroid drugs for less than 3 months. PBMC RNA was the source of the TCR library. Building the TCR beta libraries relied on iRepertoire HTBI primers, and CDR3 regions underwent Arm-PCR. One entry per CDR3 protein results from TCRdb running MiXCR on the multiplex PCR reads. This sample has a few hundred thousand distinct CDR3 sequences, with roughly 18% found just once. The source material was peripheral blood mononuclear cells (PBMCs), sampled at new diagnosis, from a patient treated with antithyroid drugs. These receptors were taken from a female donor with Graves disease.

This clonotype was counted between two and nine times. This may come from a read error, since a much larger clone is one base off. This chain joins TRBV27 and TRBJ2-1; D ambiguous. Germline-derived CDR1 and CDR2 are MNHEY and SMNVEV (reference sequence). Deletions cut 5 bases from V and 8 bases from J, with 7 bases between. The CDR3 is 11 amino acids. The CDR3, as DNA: TGTGCCAGCAGTGATGACGATGAGCAGTTCTTC. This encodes CASSDDDEQFF.

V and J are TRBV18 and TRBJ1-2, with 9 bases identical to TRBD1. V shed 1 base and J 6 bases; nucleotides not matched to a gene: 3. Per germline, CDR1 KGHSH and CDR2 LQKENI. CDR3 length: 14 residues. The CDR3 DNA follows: TGTGCCAGCTCACCACTGGGGACAGGGAATGGCTACACCTTC. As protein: CASSPLGTGNGYTF.

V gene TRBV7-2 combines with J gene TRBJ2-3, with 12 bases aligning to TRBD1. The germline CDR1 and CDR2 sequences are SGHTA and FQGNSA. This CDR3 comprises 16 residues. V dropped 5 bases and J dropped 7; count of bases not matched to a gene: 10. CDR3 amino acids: CASSPRGQGAGNTQYF. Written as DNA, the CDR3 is TGTGCCAGCAGCCCGAGGGGACAGGGGGCGGGAAATACGCAGTATTTT.

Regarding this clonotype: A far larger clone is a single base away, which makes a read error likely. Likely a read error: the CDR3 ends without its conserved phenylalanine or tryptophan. CDR3 in amino acids: CASSAPGTSQETQYS. As DNA, the CDR3 is TGTGCCAGCAGTGCCCCCGGGACTAGCCAAGAGACCCAGTACTCC. The chain combines TRBV6-1 with TRBJ2-5; 8 nucleotides line up with TRBD2. The CDR3 extends over 15 amino acids. Germline assignment: CDR1 MNHNS and CDR2 SASEGT. V gave up 4 bases and J gave up 1 base; unmatched junction bases: 5.

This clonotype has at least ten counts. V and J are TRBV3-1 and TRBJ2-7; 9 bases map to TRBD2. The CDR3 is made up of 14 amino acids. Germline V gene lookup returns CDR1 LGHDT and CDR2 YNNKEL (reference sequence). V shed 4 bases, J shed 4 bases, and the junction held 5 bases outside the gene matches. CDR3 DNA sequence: TGTGCCAGCAGCCCAGAGACTAGCGGTTACGAGCAGTACTTC. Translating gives CASSPETSGYEQYF.

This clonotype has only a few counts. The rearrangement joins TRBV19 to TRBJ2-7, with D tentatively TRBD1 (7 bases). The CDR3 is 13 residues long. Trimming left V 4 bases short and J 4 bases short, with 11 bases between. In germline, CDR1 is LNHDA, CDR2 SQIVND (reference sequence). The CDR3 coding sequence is TGTGCCAGTAGTACGACAGGGAGGTACGAGCAGTACTTC. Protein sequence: CASSTTGRYEQYF.

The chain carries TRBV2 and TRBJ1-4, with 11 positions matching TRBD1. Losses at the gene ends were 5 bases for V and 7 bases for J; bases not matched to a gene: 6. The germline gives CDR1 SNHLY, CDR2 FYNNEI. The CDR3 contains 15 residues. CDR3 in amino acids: CASSLDRGRVEKLFF. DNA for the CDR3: TGTGCCAGCAGTCTGGACAGGGGGCGGGTTGAAAAACTGTTTTTT.

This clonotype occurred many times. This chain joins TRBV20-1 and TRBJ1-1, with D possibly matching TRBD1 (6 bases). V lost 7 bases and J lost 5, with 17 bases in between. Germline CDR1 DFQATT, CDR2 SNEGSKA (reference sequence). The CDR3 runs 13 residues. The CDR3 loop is CSGTGGRETEAFF. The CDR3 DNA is TGCAGTGGAACTGGGGGGCGTGAAACTGAAGCTTTCTTT.

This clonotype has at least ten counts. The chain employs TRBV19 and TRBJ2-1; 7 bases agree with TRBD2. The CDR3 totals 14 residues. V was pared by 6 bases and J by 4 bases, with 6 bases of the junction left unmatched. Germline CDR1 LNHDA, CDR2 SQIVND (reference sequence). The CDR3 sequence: CASSSGDRYNEQFF. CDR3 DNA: TGTGCCAGTAGCAGCGGGGACCGATACAATGAGCAGTTCTTC.

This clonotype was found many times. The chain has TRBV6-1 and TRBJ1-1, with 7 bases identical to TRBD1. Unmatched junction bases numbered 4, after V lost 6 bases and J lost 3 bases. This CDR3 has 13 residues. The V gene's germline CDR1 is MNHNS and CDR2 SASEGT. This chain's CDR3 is CASRRQGYTEAFF. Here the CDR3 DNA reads TGTGCCAGCAGGCGACAGGGCTACACTGAAGCTTTCTTT.

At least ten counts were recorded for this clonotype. The CDR3 DNA follows: TGTGCCAGCAGCTTAGCCGCCTCGATCAACACCGGGGAGCTGTTTTTT. Translated: CASSLAASINTGELFF. The genes are TRBV7-2 and TRBJ2-2; D gene uncertain. Germline V gives CDR1 SGHTA, CDR2 FQGNSA. The CDR3 runs 16 residues. Between the trimmed V and J ends, which lost 0 bases and 2 bases, there was a span of 10 bases.

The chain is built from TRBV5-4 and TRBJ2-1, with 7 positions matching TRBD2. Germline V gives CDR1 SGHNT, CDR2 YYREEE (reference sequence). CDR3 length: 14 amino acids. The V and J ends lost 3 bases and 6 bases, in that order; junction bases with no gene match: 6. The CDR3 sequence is CASSSVGGGNEQFF. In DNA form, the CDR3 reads TGTGCCAGCAGCTCGGTTGGCGGGGGCAATGAGCAGTTCTTC.

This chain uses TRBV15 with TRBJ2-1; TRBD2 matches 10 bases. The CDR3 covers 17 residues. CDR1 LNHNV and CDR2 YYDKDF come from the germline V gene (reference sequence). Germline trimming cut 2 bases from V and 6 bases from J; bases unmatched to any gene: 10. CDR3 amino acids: CATSRPLAGGLSNEQFF. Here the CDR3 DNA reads TGTGCCACCAGCAGACCTTTAGCGGGAGGACTGAGCAATGAGCAGTTCTTC.

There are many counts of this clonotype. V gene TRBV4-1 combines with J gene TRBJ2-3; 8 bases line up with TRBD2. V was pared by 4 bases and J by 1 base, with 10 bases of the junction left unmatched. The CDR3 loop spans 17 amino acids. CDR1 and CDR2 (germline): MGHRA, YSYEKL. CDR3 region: CASSLLGAGDGTDTQYF. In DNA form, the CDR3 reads TGCGCCAGCAGCCTCCTAGGAGCGGGAGACGGCACAGATACGCAGTATTTT.

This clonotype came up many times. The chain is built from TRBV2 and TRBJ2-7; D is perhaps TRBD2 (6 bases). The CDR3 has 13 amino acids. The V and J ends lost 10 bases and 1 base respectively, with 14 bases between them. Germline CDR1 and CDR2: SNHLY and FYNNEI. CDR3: CATSLLASYEQYF. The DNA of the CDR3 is TGTGCCACCTCATTACTAGCTTCCTACGAGCAGTACTTC.

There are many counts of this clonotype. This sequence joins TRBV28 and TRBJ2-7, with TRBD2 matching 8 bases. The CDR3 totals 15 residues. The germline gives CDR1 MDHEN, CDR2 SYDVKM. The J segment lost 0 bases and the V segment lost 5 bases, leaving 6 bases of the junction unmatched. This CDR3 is CASSLTGTSSYEQYF. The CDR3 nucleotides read TGTGCCAGCAGTCTCACCGGGACTAGCTCCTACGAGCAGTACTTC.

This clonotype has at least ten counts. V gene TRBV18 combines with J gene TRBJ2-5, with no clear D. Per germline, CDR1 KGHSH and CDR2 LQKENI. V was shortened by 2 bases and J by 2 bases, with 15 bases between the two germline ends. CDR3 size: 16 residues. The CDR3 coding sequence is TGTGCCAGCTCACCAACTGGGCGACTCCAACAAGAGACCCAGTACTTC. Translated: CASSPTGRLQQETQYF.

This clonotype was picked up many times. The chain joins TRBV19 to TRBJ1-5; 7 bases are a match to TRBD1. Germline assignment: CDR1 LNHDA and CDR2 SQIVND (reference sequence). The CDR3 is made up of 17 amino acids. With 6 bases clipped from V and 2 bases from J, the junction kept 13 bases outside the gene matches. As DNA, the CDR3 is TGTGCCAGTAGCCTGGGACAGCTTGGAAGGGGCAATCAGCCCCAGCATTTT. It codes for CASSLGQLGRGNQPQHF.

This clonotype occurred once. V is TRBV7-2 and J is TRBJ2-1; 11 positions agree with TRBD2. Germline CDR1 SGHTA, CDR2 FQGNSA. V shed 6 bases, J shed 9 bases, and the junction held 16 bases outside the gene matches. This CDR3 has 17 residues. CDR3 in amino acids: CASSGPLTSGKGSEQFF. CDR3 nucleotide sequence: TGTGCCAGCAGTGGACCTTTGACTAGCGGGAAGGGGAGTGAGCAGTTCTTC.

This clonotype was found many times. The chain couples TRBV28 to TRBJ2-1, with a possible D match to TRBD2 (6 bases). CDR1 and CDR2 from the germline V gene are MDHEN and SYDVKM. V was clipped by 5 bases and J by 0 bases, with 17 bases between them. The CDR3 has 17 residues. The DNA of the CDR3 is TGTGCCAGCAGTCCCCGGGGGAGCGCGAGCTCCTACAATGAGCAGTTCTTC. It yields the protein CASSPRGSASSYNEQFF. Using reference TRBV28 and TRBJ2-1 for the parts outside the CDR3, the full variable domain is DVKVTQSSRYLVKRTGEKVFLECVQDMDHENMFWYRQDPGLGLRLIYFSYDVKMKEKGDIPEGYSVSREKKERFSLILESASTNQTSMYLCASSPRGSASSYNEQFFGPGTRLTVL.

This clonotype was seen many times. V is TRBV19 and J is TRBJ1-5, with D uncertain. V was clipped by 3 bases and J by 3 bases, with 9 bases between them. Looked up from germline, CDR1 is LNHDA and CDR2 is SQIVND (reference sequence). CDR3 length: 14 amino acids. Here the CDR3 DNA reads TGTGCCAGTAGTATTAGAGGGTTCAATCAGCCCCAGCATTTT. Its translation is CASSIRGFNQPQHF.

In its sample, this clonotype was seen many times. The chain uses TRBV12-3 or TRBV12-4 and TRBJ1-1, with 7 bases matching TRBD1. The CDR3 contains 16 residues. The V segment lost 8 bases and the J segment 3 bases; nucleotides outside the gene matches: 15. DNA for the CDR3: TGTGCCAGCTCAAAGGGGGCAGGGGGTAGATACACTGAAGCTTTCTTT. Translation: CASSKGAGGRYTEAFF.